The 18 T cell receptor beta chains listed next were all sequenced from one sample in a study of OX40 agonist ivuxolimab in advanced cancers. TCRdb's table, derived via immunoSEQ multiplex PCR, lists solely in-frame clones and lacks some. The sample yields about 12,000 clones, about 81% seen once. This specimen consisted of CD4+ or CD8+ T cells sorted from blood, obtained in a trial of the OX40 agonist ivuxolimab. Receptors were obtained from an adult with an advanced solid tumor such as melanoma, head and neck, liver or kidney cancer.

The V and J genes are TRBV28 and TRBJ1-5; D gene uncertain. CDR3 size: 13 residues. V was pared by 7 bases and J by 9 bases, with 16 bases between. The germline CDR1 and CDR2 sequences are MDHEN and SYDVKM. The CDR3 is CASKVTARVPQHF. The CDR3 DNA reads TGTGCCAGCAAAGTGACGGCCCGGGTGCCCCAGCATTTT. Full variable domain (rest looked up from reference TRBV28 and TRBJ1-5): DVKVTQSSRYLVKRTGEKVFLECVQDMDHENMFWYRQDPGLGLRLIYFSYDVKMKEKGDIPEGYSVSREKKERFSLILESASTNQTSMYLCASKVTARVPQHFGDGTRLSIL.

The chain combines TRBV15 with TRBJ2-6, with D unresolved. Germline V gene sequence: CDR1 LNHNV, CDR2 YYDKDF (reference sequence). This CDR3 spans 13 amino acids. The ends were cut back, 8 bases at V and 3 bases at J, with 8 bases in the middle. The CDR3 coding sequence is TGTGCCACCCGAAGGGATGGGGCCAACGTCCTGACTTTC. Translation gives CATRRDGANVLTF.

The V and J genes are TRBV9 and TRBJ2-7, with 11 bases fitting TRBD2. Germline trimming cut 4 bases from V and 2 bases from J; bases unmatched to any gene: 5. The V gene's germline CDR1 is SGDLS and CDR2 YYNGEE. There are 15 residues in the CDR3. The CDR3, as DNA: TGTGCCAGCAGCAAACTAGCGGGGGAGACCTACGAGCAGTACTTC. Translated, it gives CASSKLAGETYEQYF.

The genes are TRBV6-5 and TRBJ1-5; 9 bases are a match to TRBD1. This CDR3 is 15 amino acids long. V shed 5 bases and J 1 base; nucleotides not matched to a gene: 3. The germline V gene has CDR1 MNHEY and CDR2 SVGAGI. CDR3 sequence (DNA): TGTGCCAGCAGTCCCGGGACAGGGAGCAATCAGCCCCAGCATTTT. It yields the protein CASSPGTGSNQPQHF.

V and J are TRBV7-9 and TRBJ1-2, with 9 bases matching TRBD1. The ends lost 1 base at V and 8 bases at J; junction bases unmatched: 8. The CDR3 length is 15 residues. Germline assignment: CDR1 SEHNR and CDR2 FQNEAQ (reference sequence). The CDR3 region has the DNA TGTGCCAGCAGCTTAGGTTTTGGGGACAGGGAAGGCTACACCTTC. This translates into CASSLGFGDREGYTF.

CDR3 nucleotides: TGTGCCAGTAGTCCGTTCGTCTCAGCTTGGGAGCAGTACTTC. It translates to CASSPFVSAWEQYF. This rearrangement joins TRBV19 to TRBJ2-7; D remains ambiguous. The germline CDR1 and CDR2 sequences are LNHDA and SQIVND (reference sequence). The V end was cut by 5 bases, the J end by 7 bases, with 18 bases between. The CDR3 covers 14 residues.

The chain carries TRBV7-6 and TRBJ2-1; TRBD2 agrees at 14 bases. Germline V lookup: CDR1 SGHVS, CDR2 FNYEAQ. The length of the CDR3 is 15 residues. Losses at the gene ends were 5 bases for V and 10 bases for J; bases not matched to a gene: 7. The CDR3 region has the DNA TGTGCCAGCAGCCCCGGGACTAGCGGGAGCTGGGAGCAGTTCTTC. As protein: CASSPGTSGSWEQFF.

The chain joins TRBV4-2 to TRBJ1-3; no clear D gene. Germline-derived CDR1 and CDR2 are LGHNA and YNFKEQ. Between the trimmed V and J ends, which lost 0 bases and 0 bases, there was a span of 6 bases. The CDR3 loop spans 15 amino acids. CDR3 protein: CASSQEVISGNTIYF. The CDR3 coding sequence is TGTGCCAGCAGCCAAGAGGTCATCTCTGGAAACACCATATATTTT.

In this sample, this clone turned up once. The J gene is TRBJ2-7, the V gene TRBV11-2; 9 nucleotides line up with TRBD1. This CDR3 region has 14 residues. Germline values: CDR1 SGHAT, CDR2 FQNNGV. V lost 5 bases and J lost 6; bases outside the gene matches: 8. The CDR3 DNA reads TGTGCCAGCAGCCCCGGGACAGGGTTGAGCGAGCAGTACTTC. This sequence encodes CASSPGTGLSEQYF.

This sequence joins TRBV28 and TRBJ2-7, with TRBD1 identical over 9 bases. The CDR3 has 15 residues. The V segment lost 2 bases and the J segment 3 bases; nucleotides outside the gene matches: 5. Germline V gives CDR1 MDHEN, CDR2 SYDVKM. CDR3 amino acids: CASSLGTGLDYEQYF. The CDR3 nucleotides read TGTGCCAGCAGTTTAGGGACAGGGCTAGACTACGAGCAGTACTTC.

The V gene is TRBV7-2, the J gene TRBJ2-7; perhaps TRBD1 as D (6 bases). The CDR3 has 15 amino acids. Germline values: CDR1 SGHTA, CDR2 FQGNSA. Trimming took off 5 bases at V and 5 bases at J, with 19 bases between the two ends. CDR3 residues: CASSLRTWPGDEQYF. The DNA for the CDR3 is TGTGCCAGCAGCCTGAGGACTTGGCCAGGGGACGAGCAGTACTTC.

The V gene is TRBV7-9, the J gene TRBJ1-2; possible D gene TRBD1, 6 bases. Trimming pared 1 base from V and 2 bases from J, leaving 11 bases between. This CDR3 region has 15 residues. The V gene's germline CDR1 is SEHNR and CDR2 FQNEAQ (reference sequence). This CDR3 is CASSLVDRQNYGYTF. The CDR3, as DNA: TGTGCCAGCAGCTTAGTCGACAGGCAGAACTATGGCTACACCTTC.

The chain carries TRBV6-1 and TRBJ1-1; no clear D gene. Trimming pared 3 bases from V and 1 base from J, leaving 15 bases between. Germline loops: CDR1 MNHNS, CDR2 SASEGT. This CDR3 comprises 16 residues. CDR3 in DNA: TGTGCCAGCAGTGAGAACCCTTACCAAACGAACACTGAAGCTTTCTTT. This sequence encodes CASSENPYQTNTEAFF.

The V and J genes are TRBV7-6 and TRBJ1-1; perhaps TRBD1 as D (5 bases). The CDR3 is 16 residues long. Germline V gene lookup returns CDR1 SGHVS and CDR2 FNYEAQ. Trimming took 3 bases from V and 4 from J, leaving 18 bases between them. The CDR3 loop reads CASSLGVSGGVTEAFF. The CDR3 DNA sequence: TGTGCCAGCAGCTTGGGTGTTTCGGGGGGAGTCACTGAAGCTTTCTTT.

V is TRBV11-2 and J is TRBJ2-3, with no clear D. The CDR3 contains 13 residues. The germline V gene has CDR1 SGHAT and CDR2 FQNNGV. V was cut by 3 bases and J by 6 bases, with 10 bases left in between. CDR3 bases: TGTGCCAGCAGCTTGTTTAGGTGGGATACGCAGTATTTT. Amino acid sequence: CASSLFRWDTQYF.

The chain combines TRBV6-5 with TRBJ2-2, with 10 bases identical to TRBD2. Germline V gives CDR1 MNHEY, CDR2 SVGAGI. Losses at the gene ends were 6 bases for V and 2 bases for J; bases not matched to a gene: 3. This CDR3 has 15 residues. Here the CDR3 reads CASSIAGGNTGELFF. Written as DNA, the CDR3 is TGTGCCAGCAGCATAGCGGGGGGCAACACCGGGGAGCTGTTTTTT.

In this sample, this clone is medium-sized. The chain carries TRBV7-9 and TRBJ2-7; D is uncertain. Trimming pared 6 bases from V and 1 base from J, leaving 13 bases between. Germline loops: CDR1 SEHNR, CDR2 FQNEAQ (reference sequence). CDR3 length: 14 amino acids. The CDR3 bases are TGTGCCAGCAGTCATCTAAAGGCGTCCTACGAGCAGTACTTC. Residues: CASSHLKASYEQYF.

This rearrangement joins TRBV19 to TRBJ2-7; D call uncertain. This CDR3 has 13 amino acids. Trimming cost V 0 bases and J 3 bases, with 6 bases left between them. Per germline, CDR1 LNHDA and CDR2 SQIVND (reference sequence). CDR3 protein: CASSIDIGYEQYF. The CDR3 nucleotides read TGTGCCAGTAGTATAGATATAGGCTACGAGCAGTACTTC.